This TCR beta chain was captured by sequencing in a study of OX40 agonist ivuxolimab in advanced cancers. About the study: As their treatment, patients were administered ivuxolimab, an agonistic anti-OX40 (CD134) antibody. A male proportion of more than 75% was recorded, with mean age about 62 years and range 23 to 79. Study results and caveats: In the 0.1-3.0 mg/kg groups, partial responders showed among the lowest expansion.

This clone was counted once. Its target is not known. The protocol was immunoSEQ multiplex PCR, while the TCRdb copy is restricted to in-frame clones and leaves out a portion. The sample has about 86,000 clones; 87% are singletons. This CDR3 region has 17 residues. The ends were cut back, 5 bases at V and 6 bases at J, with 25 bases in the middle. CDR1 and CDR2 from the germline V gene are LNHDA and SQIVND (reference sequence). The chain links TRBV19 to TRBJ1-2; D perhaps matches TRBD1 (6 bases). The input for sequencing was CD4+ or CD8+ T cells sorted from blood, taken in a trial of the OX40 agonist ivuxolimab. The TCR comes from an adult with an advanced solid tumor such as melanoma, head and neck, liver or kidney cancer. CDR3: CASSLPYVDSRLDGYTF. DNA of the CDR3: TGTGCCAGTAGTCTTCCGTATGTGGACAGCCGCCTGGATGGCTACACCTTC. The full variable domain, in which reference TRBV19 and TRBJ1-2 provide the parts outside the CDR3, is DGGITQSPKYLFRKEGQNVTLSCEQNLNHDAMYWYRQDPGQGLRLIYYSQIVNDFQKGDIAEGYSVSREKKESFPLTVTSAQKNPTAFYLCASSLPYVDSRLDGYTFGSGTRLTVV.